These 21 T cell receptor beta chains share one sample of origin, sequenced in a study of blood T cells in healthy people across ages. Next came a second PCR, run for about 6 to 12 cycles, which used a sample-barcoded 5' primer along with a J-beta primer mix. A single record per CDR3 protein comes from TCRdb applying MiXCR to the 5' RACE reads. Among about 640,000 distinct CDR3 sequences listed, 58% were seen once. The sequencing sample was made of blood. All receptors derive from a man in his sixties in good health.

This chain joins TRBV20-1 and TRBJ2-4, with 7 bases identical to TRBD2. Unmatched junction bases numbered 9, after V lost 5 bases and J lost 8 bases. Germline V gene sequence: CDR1 DFQATT, CDR2 SNEGSKA (reference sequence). The CDR3 spans 13 residues. The CDR3 spells CSADFQGGDIQYF. The CDR3 DNA is TGCAGTGCTGATTTTCAGGGAGGGGACATTCAGTACTTC.

The chain couples TRBV6-5 to TRBJ1-2; 10 bases are shared with TRBD1. Losses at the gene ends were 2 bases for V and 0 bases for J; bases not matched to a gene: 9. Looked up from germline, CDR1 is MNHEY and CDR2 is SVGAGI. CDR3 size: 18 residues. The CDR3 sequence is CASSYPGTGERTNYGYTF. The CDR3 DNA follows: TGTGCCAGCAGTTACCCTGGGACAGGGGAAAGGACTAACTATGGCTACACCTTC.

There are a few counts of this clonotype. The V gene is TRBV9, the J gene TRBJ2-5, with 7 bases that match TRBD1. Germline V gene data show CDR1 as SGDLS and CDR2 as YYNGEE. V shed 0 bases, J shed 5 bases, and the junction held 7 bases outside the gene matches. This CDR3 comprises 15 residues. The CDR3 DNA reads as TGTGCCAGCAGCGTAGGGGGACAGCCCTCGGAGACCCAGTACTTC. Translation: CASSVGGQPSETQYF.

The chain recombines TRBV6-5 with TRBJ1-5; D unresolved. The CDR3 runs to 13 residues. Germline V gives CDR1 MNHEY, CDR2 SVGAGI. Trimming pared 6 bases from V and 1 base from J, leaving 7 bases between. The DNA of the CDR3 is TGTGCCAGCAGGGCGGAGAGCAATCAGCCCCAGCATTTT. This translates into CASRAESNQPQHF.

The CDR3 reads CASTPTWEGYRTQYF. CDR3 coding DNA: TGTGCCAGCACCCCGACCTGGGAGGGTTACCGTACGCAGTATTTT. The rearrangement links TRBV28 to TRBJ2-3; 7 bases line up with TRBD2. The CDR3 is 15 amino acids. Germline V CDR1 and CDR2: MDHEN, SYDVKM. V trimming: 7 bases; J trimming: 8 bases; junction bases outside the gene matches: 15.

This clonotype was seen only a few times. The chain carries TRBV3-1 and TRBJ1-5, with D uncertain. V was shortened by 4 bases and J by 3 bases, with 10 bases between the two germline ends. Per germline, CDR1 LGHDT and CDR2 YNNKEL (reference sequence). This CDR3 comprises 14 residues. DNA for the CDR3: TGTGCCAGCAGCCCCCGGGCCTACAATCAGCCCCAGCATTTT. Protein product: CASSPRAYNQPQHF.

This clonotype was found a few times. This rearrangement joins TRBV9 to TRBJ2-1; possible D gene TRBD1, 6 bases. Trimming stripped 1 base from V and 7 bases from J, with 15 bases between. Germline CDR1 SGDLS, CDR2 YYNGEE. The CDR3 is 15 amino acids. As DNA, the CDR3 is TGTGCCAGCAGCGTATCGGCAGGGGTTAGAAATGAGCAGTTCTTC. Amino acid sequence: CASSVSAGVRNEQFF.

Only a few counts were recorded for this clonotype. This CDR3 reads CASSQADRGDTEAFF. Written as DNA, the CDR3 is TGTGCCAGCAGCCAAGCCGACAGGGGTGACACTGAAGCTTTCTTT. V usage is TRBV3-1 and J usage is TRBJ1-1, with 8 nucleotides matching TRBD1. From germline, CDR1 is LGHDT and CDR2 YNNKEL (reference sequence). V dropped 1 base and J dropped 3; count of bases not matched to a gene: 4. The CDR3 is made up of 15 amino acids.

The chain employs TRBV10-2 and TRBJ2-4; weak D call: TRBD1 (6 bases). TRBJ2-7 matches the DNA end more closely, so the J call is doubtful. Germline loops: CDR1 WSHSY, CDR2 SAAADI. This CDR3 spans 15 amino acids. The DNA of the CDR3 is TGCGCCAGCAGTGAGACCAGGACAGACCCCTACGAGCAGTACTTC. The encoded protein is CASSETRTDPYEQYF.

This clonotype was found a few times. The rearrangement uses TRBV2 and TRBJ2-5, with 7 bases matching TRBD2. J lost 5 bases, V lost 6 bases, and 0 bases had no gene match. Germline CDR1 reads SNHLY; CDR2 reads FYNNEI. The CDR3 is made up of 11 amino acids. CDR3 sequence: CASRRGETQYF. The CDR3, as DNA: TGTGCCAGCAGGCGGGGGGAGACCCAGTACTTC.

This clonotype was seen more than once but under ten times. The gene calls are TRBV5-1 and TRBJ2-1; D unresolved. This CDR3 spans 14 amino acids. Germline V gene lookup returns CDR1 SGHRS and CDR2 YFSETQ. The V end lost 0 bases, the J end lost 3 bases, and 7 bases lay between the germline ends. The CDR3 region has the DNA TGCGCCAGCAGCTTGGATCAGGTCTACAATGAGCAGTTCTTC. Translated: CASSLDQVYNEQFF.

The V gene is TRBV4-2, the J gene TRBJ1-2; 8 positions match TRBD1. This CDR3 has 15 amino acids. J lost 8 bases, V lost 0 bases, and 8 bases had no gene match. CDR1 is LGHNA, CDR2 YNFKEQ, per germline. For the CDR3, the DNA is TGTGCCAGCAGCCAAGACCTAGGACAGGGAGGAGGCTACACCTTC. Translation: CASSQDLGQGGGYTF.

The rearrangement links TRBV20-1 to TRBJ2-3; D not certain. The V end was cut by 2 bases, the J end by 1 base, with 10 bases between. Per the germline V gene, CDR1 is DFQATT and CDR2 is SNEGSKA (reference sequence). The CDR3 length is 14 residues. CDR3 coding DNA: TGCAGTGCTAGACCACCCAAGGGCACAGATACGCAGTATTTT. It encodes CSARPPKGTDTQYF.

The chain uses TRBV11-2 and TRBJ2-3; D assignment may be TRBD1 or TRBD2 (5 bases each). Per germline, CDR1 SGHAT and CDR2 FQNNGV. The CDR3 contains 16 residues. Trimming cost V 1 base and J 6 bases, with 17 bases left between them. CDR3 sequence (DNA): TGTGCCAGCAGCTTAGGGGGGAGAGGGGCTGTGGATACGCAGTATTTT. Translation gives CASSLGGRGAVDTQYF.

This chain connects TRBV28 to TRBJ1-1; TRBD1 matches 7 bases. V lost 4 bases and J lost 0; bases outside the gene matches: 11. Germline V lookup: CDR1 MDHEN, CDR2 SYDVKM. This CDR3 is built from 17 residues. CDR3 loop: CASSSSLGQGVNTEAFF. The CDR3 coding sequence is TGTGCCAGCAGTTCGAGTCTTGGGCAGGGGGTGAACACTGAAGCTTTCTTT.

CDR3 in amino acids: CASSPVSISANEQYF. The CDR3 nucleotides are TGCGCCAGCAGCCCGGTTAGTATATCGGCCAACGAGCAGTACTTC. V is TRBV5-1 and J is TRBJ2-7; D not certain. The germline gives CDR1 SGHRS, CDR2 YFSETQ. The CDR3 runs 15 residues. The V and J ends lost 4 bases and 5 bases respectively, with 19 bases between them. Full variable domain (outside the CDR3, taken from reference TRBV5-1 and TRBJ2-7): KAGVTQTPRYLIKTRGQQVTLSCSPISGHRSVSWYQQTPGQGLQFLFEYFSETQRNKGNFPGRFSGRQFSNSRSEMNVSTLELGDSALYLCASSPVSISANEQYFGPGTRLTVT.

The chain employs TRBV4-2 and TRBJ1-6, with 10 bases fitting TRBD1. Per the germline V gene, CDR1 is LGHNA and CDR2 is YNFKEQ. This CDR3 region has 18 residues. V lost 2 bases, J lost 1 base, and 5 bases stayed unmatched. CDR3 amino acids: CASSQRTGGESYNSPLHF. CDR3 sequence (DNA): TGTGCCAGCAGCCAACGGACAGGGGGTGAATCCTATAATTCACCCCTCCACTTT.

In DNA form, the CDR3 reads TGTGCCAGCAGCCCCCGACAGGGCTCTGAAGCTTTCTTT. Its protein is CASSPRQGSEAFF. The rearrangement links TRBV3-1 to TRBJ1-1, with 7 positions matching TRBD1. The CDR3 contains 13 residues. Germline trimming cut 4 bases from V and 6 bases from J; bases unmatched to any gene: 5. Germline CDR1 and CDR2: LGHDT and YNNKEL (reference sequence).

The chain uses TRBV27 and TRBJ1-2, with a weak D call TRBD1 (5 bases). The germline V gene encodes CDR1 MNHEY and CDR2 SMNVEV (reference sequence). V shed 5 bases and J shed 2 bases, with 12 bases lying between them. The CDR3 extends over 14 amino acids. CDR3 nucleotide sequence: TGTGCCAGCAGTCCCGCCCGACAGAACTATGGCTACACCTTC. Translating gives CASSPARQNYGYTF.

V and J are TRBV6-1 and TRBJ2-7; TRBD2 agrees at 12 bases. Germline V gene sequence: CDR1 MNHNS, CDR2 SASEGT. Losses at the gene ends were 3 bases for V and 0 bases for J; bases not matched to a gene: 3. This CDR3 has 16 residues. Here the CDR3 reads CASSEGLAGASYEQYF. The CDR3 DNA reads TGTGCCAGCAGTGAGGGACTAGCGGGTGCCTCCTACGAGCAGTACTTC.

This clonotype was seen a few times. The gene calls are TRBV6-2 or TRBV6-3 and TRBJ2-1, with TRBD2 as a possible D gene (6 bases). V lost 7 bases and J lost 6, with 16 bases in between. The length of the CDR3 is 14 residues. The V gene's germline CDR1 is MNHEY and CDR2 SVGEGT. The CDR3 region is CASTYGLRGNEQFF. The CDR3 DNA reads as TGTGCCAGCACCTACGGGTTGCGGGGCAATGAGCAGTTCTTC.